This T cell receptor (beta chain) is from a study of blood T cell repertoires in COVID-19. Turning to the study itself: Sources were T cells, B-cell-depleted T cells, or PBMCs; the material itself was cDNA or gDNA.

TCRdb keeps only in-frame clones here, not all; method: immunoSEQ multiplex PCR. Found here are about 140,000 clones, over 80% of them singletons; the top ten hold around 0.91%. The sample was peripheral blood. This sequence was found in a woman aged 50 to 60 with acute or convalescent COVID-19.

CDR3 in DNA: TGTGCCTGGAGTCGGGGGGCGCAGAATGGCTACACCTTC. This translates into CAWSRGAQNGYTF. V gene TRBV30 combines with J gene TRBJ1-2; D may be TRBD1 (6 bases). V lost 2 bases to trimming and J lost 6 bases, with 13 bases between them. The CDR3 is 13 residues long. Germline CDR1 reads GTSNPN; CDR2 reads SVGIG (reference sequence).